The count of the clone carrying this T cell receptor beta chain is one. The antigen is not known. The CDR3 end shows no conserved phenylalanine or tryptophan, and so a read error is likely. The limits of the CDR3 on the DNA are not certain, so only TCRdb's listed CDR3 is given. This entry comes from a study of tumor-infiltrating lymphocytes in primary liver carcinoma. Study details: The patient population consisted of men and women between 30 and 69 years of age. Samples produced roughly 3.65 to 8 million productive TCRbeta reads, comparable across tissue types.

Overall study results and limits: Blood trailed tumors significantly in top-250-clone fraction (p = 0.039).

The CDR3 totals 14 residues, both ends included. The V gene's germline CDR1 is MNHEY and CDR2 SVGAGI. Co-extraction yielded RNA and DNA from roughly 21-30 mg of unsorted bulk tissue. More than 75% viable tumor cells made up every tumor sample. Using a constant-region primer together with ProtoScript II reverse transcriptase, TCR beta cDNA was made from around 500 ng of total RNA. Amplification in three nested multiplex PCR rounds with slightly modified ARM-PCR gave rise to TCR beta libraries. Both of the initial two PCR rounds ran for about 9 cycles and employed TRBV1-TRBV30 forward primers alongside a C-beta reverse primer. TCRdb re-derived calls from the multiplex PCR reads in MiXCR, one entry per CDR3 protein. The data contain about 54,000 distinct CDR3 sequences, over 65% of them singletons.

V and J are TRBV6-5 and TRBJ1-1. This receptor was identified in a man aged 40-49 years with primary liver carcinoma and hepatitis B virus infection. Sequenced: liver tumor tissue from sampling region 2. Indicated subset: tumor region T2, inferior pole. The CDR3 sequence: CASSYGGVNTEALS.